The next 8 T cell receptor beta chains were all read from a single sample in a study of relationships among human T cell subsets. Memory T cells were selected with anti-CD45RO beads from the CD45RA-negative fraction. From mRNA, alpha and beta CDR3 regions were amplified using semiquantitative ARM-PCR. ARM-PCR used tagged nested gene-specific primers, then communal superprimers for exponential amplification. In TCRdb, the multiplex PCR reads were re-called with MiXCR into one record per CDR3 protein. The profile shows about 9,000 distinct CDR3 sequences, about 52% of them singletons. The sequenced sample consisted of memory T cells sorted from blood. The source is a man in his forties in good health.

The chain employs TRBV7-6 and TRBJ2-7; D is unresolved. Germline CDR1 SGHVS, CDR2 FNYEAQ. The CDR3 covers 14 residues. V was trimmed by 5 bases and J by 3 bases, leaving 14 bases between them. CDR3 nucleotide sequence: TGTGCCAGCAGCCCACATCAAAACAGCTACGAGCAGTACTTC. Protein: CASSPHQNSYEQYF.

As regards this clonotype: At one of its ends the junction is not consistent with the germline gene, which may arise from a read error. The chain uses TRBV7-2 and TRBJ2-3, with 16 bases matching TRBD2. The germline CDR1 and CDR2 sequences are SGHTA and FQGNSA. The CDR3 has 22 residues. The DNA for the CDR3 is TGTGCCAGCAGCCTAGCCCTACCGGGACTAGCGGGAGGGCGTCCTGGCACAGATACGCAGTATTTT. Its translation: CASSLALPGLAGGRPGTDTQYF.

This sequence joins TRBV4-2 and TRBJ2-1; 8 nucleotides line up with TRBD1. Trimming removed 8 bases from V and 8 bases from J; junction bases left unmatched: 14. The germline V gene encodes CDR1 LGHNA and CDR2 YNFKEQ. This CDR3 comprises 15 residues. CDR3 sequence: CASSQGQGVGDEQFF. As DNA, the CDR3 is TGTGCCAGCTCACAAGGACAGGGCGTCGGGGATGAGCAGTTCTTC.

In its sample, this clonotype was seen a few times. The rearrangement joins TRBV19 to TRBJ2-1; 9 bases align to TRBD2. V dropped 7 bases and J dropped 4; count of bases not matched to a gene: 8. Germline values: CDR1 LNHDA, CDR2 SQIVND (reference sequence). CDR3 size: 15 residues. The DNA for the CDR3 is TGTGCCAGTATCTTGGCGGGAGGGCCTTACAATGAGCAGTTCTTC. Its translation is CASILAGGPYNEQFF.

CDR3 sequence: CASSPGLGETQYF. For the CDR3, the DNA is TGCGCCAGCAGCCCCGGACTAGGAGAGACCCAGTACTTC. The chain joins TRBV4-1 to TRBJ2-5, with 7 bases aligning to TRBD2. J gave up 4 bases and V 4 bases, and 3 bases lay outside the gene matches. The V gene's germline CDR1 is MGHRA and CDR2 YSYEKL. This CDR3 is 13 amino acids long.

The chain employs TRBV25-1 and TRBJ1-5, with TRBD1 identical over 8 bases. J lost 0 bases, V lost 8 bases, and 6 bases had no gene match. CDR1 is MGHDK and CDR2 is SYGVNS in the germline V gene. This CDR3 is 15 amino acids long. This chain's CDR3 is CASSDRGNSNQPQHF. As DNA, the CDR3 is TGTGCCAGCTCTGACAGGGGCAATAGCAATCAGCCCCAGCATTTT.

The rearrangement uses TRBV28 and TRBJ1-5; 7 bases match TRBD1. The V segment lost 5 bases and the J segment 2 bases; nucleotides outside the gene matches: 9. Germline CDR1 MDHEN, CDR2 SYDVKM. The CDR3 sequence is 16 residues long. The CDR3 loop reads CASSTGQPGGNQPQHF. In nucleotides, the CDR3 is TGTGCCAGCAGTACGGGACAGCCAGGGGGCAATCAGCCCCAGCATTTT.

This clonotype was detected a few times. The CDR3 is CAISESFGETQYF. For the CDR3, the DNA is TGTGCCATCAGTGAGTCTTTCGGAGAGACCCAGTACTTC. V gene TRBV10-3 combines with J gene TRBJ2-5; D gene ambiguous. The CDR3 extends over 13 amino acids. CDR1 and CDR2 from the germline V gene are ENHRY and SYGVKD. The V end lost 0 bases, the J end lost 4 bases, and 6 bases lay between the germline ends.